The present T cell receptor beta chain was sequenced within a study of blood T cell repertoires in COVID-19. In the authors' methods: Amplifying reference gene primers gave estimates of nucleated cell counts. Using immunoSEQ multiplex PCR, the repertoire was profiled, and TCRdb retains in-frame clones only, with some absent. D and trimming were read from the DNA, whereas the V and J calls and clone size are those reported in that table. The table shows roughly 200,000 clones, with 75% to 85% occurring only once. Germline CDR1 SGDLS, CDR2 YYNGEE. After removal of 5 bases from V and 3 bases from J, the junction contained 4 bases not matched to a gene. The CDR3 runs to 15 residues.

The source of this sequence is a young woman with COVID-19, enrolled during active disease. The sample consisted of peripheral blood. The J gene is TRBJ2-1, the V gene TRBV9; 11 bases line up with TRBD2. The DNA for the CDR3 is TGTGCCAGCAGGCCGGGACTAGCGGACTACAATGAGCAGTTCTTC. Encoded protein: CASRPGLADYNEQFF.